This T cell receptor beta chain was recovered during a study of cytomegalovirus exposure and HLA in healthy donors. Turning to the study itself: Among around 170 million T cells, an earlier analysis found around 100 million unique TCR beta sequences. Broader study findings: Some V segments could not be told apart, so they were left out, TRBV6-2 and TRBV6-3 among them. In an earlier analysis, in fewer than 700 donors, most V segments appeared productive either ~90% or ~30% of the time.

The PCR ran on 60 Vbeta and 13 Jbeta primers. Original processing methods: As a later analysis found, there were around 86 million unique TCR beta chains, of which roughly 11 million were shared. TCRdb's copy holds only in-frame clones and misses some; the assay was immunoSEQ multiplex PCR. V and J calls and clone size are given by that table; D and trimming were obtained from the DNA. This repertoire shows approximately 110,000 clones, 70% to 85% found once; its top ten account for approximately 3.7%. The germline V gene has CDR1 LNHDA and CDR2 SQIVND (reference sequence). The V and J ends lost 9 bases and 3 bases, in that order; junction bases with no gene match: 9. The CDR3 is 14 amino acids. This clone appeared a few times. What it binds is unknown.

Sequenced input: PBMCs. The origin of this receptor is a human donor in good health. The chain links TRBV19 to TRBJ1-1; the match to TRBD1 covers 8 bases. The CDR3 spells CASTPGGADTEAFF. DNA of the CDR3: TGTGCCAGCACTCCAGGGGGCGCGGACACTGAAGCTTTCTTT.